These T cell receptor beta chains were read from a single sample in a study of T cells in localized non-small cell lung cancer. The repertoire was sequenced with immunoSEQ multiplex PCR; TCRdb's copy has only in-frame clones and lacks some. The repertoire holds about 77,000 clones, 70% to 90% seen once, with 20% to 25% in the top ten. Sequencing was performed on peripheral blood, taken before any cancer treatment. The receptors come from a woman aged 35-75 years with stage I squamous cell lung carcinoma. Both conserved end residues are part of each CDR3. A D gene is named only where the DNA matches it firmly. For some rows the clone size is stated as once, few or many, or as a class when expanded; others skip it.

d_call: TRBD1
j_call: TRBJ1-2
v_call: TRBV19
clone_size: -
cdr3_aa: CASSIVGTGISYTF
cdr3_nt: TGTGCCAGTAGTATAGTCGGGACAGGGATTAGCTACACCTTC

d_call: -
j_call: TRBJ1-1
v_call: TRBV2
clone_size: -
cdr3_aa: CASSVLRTEAFF
cdr3_nt: TGTGCCAGCAGTGTACTAAGAACTGAAGCTTTCTTT

d_call: TRBD1
j_call: TRBJ2-2
v_call: TRBV30
clone_size: -
cdr3_aa: CASRDRAPAGELFF
cdr3_nt: TGTGCCTCCCGGGACAGGGCGCCCGCCGGGGAGCTGTTTTTT

d_call: TRBD1
j_call: TRBJ1-2
v_call: TRBV5-6
clone_size: -
cdr3_aa: CASSLRQGDGYTF
cdr3_nt: TGTGCCAGCAGCTTGAGACAGGGGGATGGCTACACCTTC

d_call: TRBD1
j_call: TRBJ2-2
v_call: TRBV7-7
clone_size: -
cdr3_aa: CASRPTGITGELFF
cdr3_nt: TGTGCTAGCAGACCGACAGGGATAACCGGGGAGCTGTTTTTT

d_call: TRBD1
j_call: TRBJ2-1
v_call: TRBV2
clone_size: -
cdr3_aa: CASSGSGQGISDEQFF
cdr3_nt: TGTGCCAGCAGCGGATCCGGACAGGGTATCAGCGATGAGCAGTTCTTC

d_call: -
j_call: TRBJ2-1
v_call: TRBV29-1
clone_size: -
cdr3_aa: CSVARTSYNEQFF
cdr3_nt: TGCAGCGTCGCTCGCACATCCTACAATGAGCAGTTCTTC

d_call: -
j_call: TRBJ1-1
v_call: TRBV6-5
clone_size: -
cdr3_aa: CASGYVNTEAFF
cdr3_nt: TGTGCCAGCGGCTACGTGAACACTGAAGCTTTCTTT

d_call: -
j_call: TRBJ1-6
v_call: TRBV15
clone_size: -
cdr3_aa: CATRGADYNSPLHF
cdr3_nt: TGTGCCACCAGGGGGGCAGACTATAATTCACCCCTCCACTTT

d_call: -
j_call: TRBJ2-5
v_call: TRBV20-1
clone_size: -
cdr3_aa: CSADPQETQYF
cdr3_nt: TGCAGTGCTGACCCGCAAGAGACCCAGTACTTC

d_call: -
j_call: TRBJ1-6
v_call: TRBV5-6
clone_size: few
cdr3_aa: CASSLGWTNSPLHF
cdr3_nt: TGTGCCAGCAGCCTTGGCTGGACTAATTCACCCCTCCACTTT

d_call: TRBD1
j_call: TRBJ1-6
v_call: TRBV7-3
clone_size: -
cdr3_aa: CASSRTGGNSPLHF
cdr3_nt: TGTGCCAGCAGCCGGACAGGGGGCAATTCACCCCTCCACTTT

d_call: TRBD1
j_call: TRBJ1-5
v_call: TRBV18
clone_size: -
cdr3_aa: CASSGGTGPSNQPQHF
cdr3_nt: TGTGCCAGCTCAGGGGGGACAGGGCCGAGCAATCAGCCCCAGCATTTT

d_call: -
j_call: TRBJ1-2
v_call: TRBV30
clone_size: -
cdr3_aa: CAWSRAVIYTF
cdr3_nt: TGTGCCTGGAGTCGGGCCGTCATCTACACCTTC

d_call: -
j_call: TRBJ1-5
v_call: TRBV30
clone_size: -
cdr3_aa: CAWSAGYGAASNQPQHF
cdr3_nt: TGTGCCTGGAGTGCAGGGTACGGAGCTGCTAGCAATCAGCCCCAGCATTTT

d_call: -
j_call: TRBJ2-7
v_call: TRBV4-2
clone_size: -
cdr3_aa: CASSEQGSYEQYF
cdr3_nt: TGTGCCAGCAGCGAACAGGGTTCCTACGAGCAGTACTTC

d_call: -
j_call: TRBJ1-2
v_call: TRBV7-9
clone_size: -
cdr3_aa: CASSPMGGLRYGYTF
cdr3_nt: TGTGCCAGCAGCCCAATGGGGGGGCTTAGGTATGGCTACACCTTC

d_call: -
j_call: TRBJ2-5
v_call: TRBV30
clone_size: few
cdr3_aa: CAWNQGKGRRETQYF
cdr3_nt: TGTGCCTGGAACCAAGGAAAGGGGCGAAGAGAGACCCAGTACTTC

d_call: TRBD2
j_call: TRBJ2-3
v_call: TRBV18
clone_size: -
cdr3_aa: CASSPIGLGGTDTQYF
cdr3_nt: TGTGCCAGCTCGCCCATAGGACTAGGGGGCACAGATACGCAGTATTTT

d_call: -
j_call: TRBJ1-6
v_call: TRBV5-1
clone_size: -
cdr3_aa: CASSRLEQGDSPLHF
cdr3_nt: TGCGCCAGCAGCCGGTTGGAACAGGGAGATTCACCCCTCCACTTT

d_call: TRBD1
j_call: TRBJ2-1
v_call: TRBV27
clone_size: -
cdr3_aa: CASSSVQGDEQFF
cdr3_nt: TGTGCCAGCAGTTCCGTACAGGGGGATGAGCAGTTCTTC

d_call: TRBD1
j_call: TRBJ1-2
v_call: TRBV18
clone_size: -
cdr3_aa: CASSPGQGATYGHTF
cdr3_nt: TGTGCCAGCTCACCGGGACAGGGGGCGACCTATGGCCACACCTTC

d_call: -
j_call: TRBJ1-1
v_call: TRBV27
clone_size: -
cdr3_aa: CASSPRVENTEAFF
cdr3_nt: TGTGCCAGCAGTCCGCGAGTAGAGAACACTGAAGCTTTCTTT

d_call: -
j_call: TRBJ1-1
v_call: TRBV6-5
clone_size: -
cdr3_aa: CASSYGAGVGTEAFF
cdr3_nt: TGTGCCAGCAGTTACGGAGCGGGGGTTGGCACTGAAGCTTTCTTT

d_call: TRBD2
j_call: TRBJ2-5
v_call: TRBV6-5
clone_size: once
cdr3_aa: CASSSRGGGRVGTQYF
cdr3_nt: TGTGCCAGCAGTTCGCGGGGGGGCGGCCGGGTTGGGACCCAGTACTTC

d_call: TRBD1
j_call: TRBJ2-7
v_call: TRBV5-1
clone_size: -
cdr3_aa: CASSLLGTGLSEQYF
cdr3_nt: TGCGCCAGCAGCTTGCTCGGGACAGGACTTTCCGAGCAGTACTTC

d_call: -
j_call: TRBJ1-2
v_call: TRBV19
clone_size: -
cdr3_aa: CASTSPGRDYGYTF
cdr3_nt: TGTGCCAGTACCTCTCCGGGGAGGGACTATGGCTACACCTTC

d_call: -
j_call: TRBJ1-1
v_call: TRBV2
clone_size: -
cdr3_aa: CASSAGQYREAFF
cdr3_nt: TGTGCCAGCAGTGCCGGACAGTACAGGGAAGCTTTCTTT

d_call: TRBD2
j_call: TRBJ2-3
v_call: TRBV9
clone_size: -
cdr3_aa: CASSELSGGSTDTQYF
cdr3_nt: TGTGCCAGCAGCGAACTTAGCGGGGGTTCGACAGATACGCAGTATTTT

d_call: TRBD1
j_call: TRBJ2-7
v_call: TRBV29-1
clone_size: -
cdr3_aa: CSVDSGTAYEQYF
cdr3_nt: TGCAGCGTTGACTCCGGGACAGCCTACGAGCAGTACTTC

d_call: -
j_call: TRBJ1-5
v_call: TRBV2
clone_size: -
cdr3_aa: CASRRGGDSPQHF
cdr3_nt: TGTGCCAGCAGGCGAGGGGGTGACTCGCCCCAGCATTTT

d_call: TRBD1
j_call: TRBJ2-7
v_call: TRBV6-1
clone_size: -
cdr3_aa: CASSGQGPYEQYF
cdr3_nt: TGTGCCAGCAGTGGACAGGGACCCTACGAGCAGTACTTC